The 6 T cell receptor beta chains in this list originate from one sample, sequenced in a study of blood T cell repertoires in COVID-19. Some clones are missing from TCRdb's copy, which holds only in-frame ones; the method was immunoSEQ multiplex PCR. The sample holds about 250,000 clones; around 90% are singletons and the top ten take over 0.65%. The material sequenced was peripheral blood. The receptors originated from a man aged 25 to 40 with COVID-19, enrolled during active disease.

This sequence joins TRBV10-3 and TRBJ1-3, with D possibly TRBD1 on 5 matching bases. The CDR3 loop spans 15 amino acids. In germline, CDR1 is ENHRY, CDR2 SYGVKD. The V gene lost 6 bases and the J gene lost 0 bases, with 12 bases spanning the gap. CDR3 amino acids: CAISASGSSGNTIYF. The CDR3 DNA follows: TGTGCCATCAGCGCCTCAGGGTCCTCTGGAAACACCATATATTTT.

The chain combines TRBV9 with TRBJ1-5, with D perhaps TRBD1 (5 bases). CDR1 and CDR2 (germline): SGDLS, YYNGEE. The CDR3 has 15 amino acids. V was cut by 0 bases and J by 6 bases, with 13 bases left in between. The CDR3 nucleotides read TGTGCCAGCAGCGTAGGACAGAGGGAGGGTCAGCCCCAGCATTTT. This codes for CASSVGQREGQPQHF. The whole variable domain, remainder taken from reference TRBV9 and TRBJ1-5, is DSGVTQTPKHLITATGQRVTLRCSPRSGDLSVYWYQQSLDQGLQFLIQYYNGEERAKGNILERFSAQQFPDLHSELNLSSLELGDSALYFCASSVGQREGQPQHFGDGTRLSIL.

The genes are TRBV5-1 and TRBJ2-5; 11 bases fit TRBD2. The CDR3 covers 17 residues. Germline CDR1 reads SGHRS; CDR2 reads YFSETQ. Trimming removed 4 bases from V and 5 bases from J; junction bases left unmatched: 13. This CDR3 reads CASSLERSGGAGETQYF. The CDR3 DNA sequence: TGCGCCAGCAGCCTGGAGCGTAGCGGGGGGGCCGGGGAGACCCAGTACTTC.

The chain uses TRBV27 and TRBJ1-2, with TRBD1 identical over 7 bases. With V trimmed by 5 bases and J by 8 bases, 11 bases remained unmatched. The CDR3 has 14 amino acids. Per germline, CDR1 MNHEY and CDR2 SMNVEV (reference sequence). The CDR3 spells CASSVSRQGGGYTF. The CDR3 coding sequence is TGTGCCAGCAGTGTCTCCCGACAGGGTGGGGGCTACACCTTC.

This rearrangement joins TRBV3-1 (or the pseudogene TRBV3-2) to TRBJ2-5; 7 nucleotides match TRBD2. Germline CDR1 LGHDT, CDR2 YNNKEL (reference sequence). The J segment lost 4 bases and the V segment lost 0 bases, leaving 5 bases of the junction unmatched. The CDR3 is made up of 15 amino acids. The CDR3: CASSQDASGAETQYF. The DNA for the CDR3 is TGTGCCAGCAGCCAAGACGCTAGCGGTGCAGAGACCCAGTACTTC.

This clone occurred once. The CDR3 loop is CATRRTDRTDTQYF. The CDR3, as DNA: TGTGCCACTAGGAGGACAGACCGCACAGATACGCAGTATTTT. The chain carries TRBV19 and TRBJ2-3; weak D call: TRBD1 (6 bases). Germline CDR1 LNHDA, CDR2 SQIVND (reference sequence). The CDR3 totals 14 residues. V lost 10 bases and J lost 1, with 15 bases in between.